This T cell receptor (beta chain) was profiled in a study of PD-L1 blockade in urothelial cancer. Profiled with immunoSEQ multiplex PCR; TCRdb holds only in-frame clones, not every one. The table includes approximately 50,000 clones, 84% detected once. Regarding time point: pretreatment peripheral blood. Germline V CDR1 and CDR2: KGHSH, LQKENI. This CDR3 region has 13 residues. V shed 5 bases and J shed 6 bases, with 13 bases lying between them. This clone has just a few counts. Sequenced material: PBMCs, taken around atezolizumab (anti-PD-L1) treatment. The rearrangement uses TRBV18 and TRBJ1-1; D unclear. This receptor was identified in a man in his sixties or seventies with urothelial cancer. In DNA, the CDR3 is TGTGCCAGCTCATCAACCCCCCAGGCTGAAGCTTTCTTT. Translated, it gives CASSSTPQAEAFF.